Here is one T cell receptor (beta chain) with its context. Its antigen is undetermined. Losses at the gene ends were 8 bases for V and 3 bases for J; bases not matched to a gene: 10. The CDR3 runs 14 residues. The assay was immunoSEQ multiplex PCR, and TCRdb's table has in-frame clones only and misses some. Altogether around 150,000 clones are present, 75% to 90% being singletons, with the ten largest covering 2% to 2.5%. These data are taken from a study of cytomegalovirus exposure and HLA in healthy donors. Whole-study context: The platform used for the 110 or so validation repertoires matched that of the roughly 700 first-cohort repertoires, a later analysis reported. Whole-study findings and limits: Through in vitro validation, three CMV-associated chains were shown to be specific for CMV antigens. Usually a TCR sequence was rare, but some public TCRs were found in many donors.

While the first cohort had 600 to 750 subjects, the donors belonged to the separate validation cohort of roughly 130 subjects. The sequence came from a young woman in good health and CMV-seronegative. The gene calls are TRBV5-3 and TRBJ2-7, with 8 bases that match TRBD1. TRBV5-3 carries the ORF label, with uncertain function. Input material: PBMCs. Here the CDR3 reads CARATGGGFYEQYF. The CDR3, as DNA: TGTGCCAGGGCAACAGGGGGAGGCTTCTACGAGCAGTACTTC.